These 10 T cell receptor beta chains came from one sample sequenced in a study of breast tumors, draining lymph nodes, adjacent tissues. The lymph nodes were axillary draining lymph nodes from breast cancer patients. A single record per CDR3 protein comes from TCRdb applying MiXCR to the multiplex PCR reads. The sample includes over 150,000 distinct CDR3 sequences, about 32% of them seen just once. Specimen: axillary lymph node tissue. These receptors originate from a female donor with breast cancer. Some clones in this sample may be carry-over from other donors' samples.

This clonotype was picked up a small number of times. The V gene is TRBV9, the J gene TRBJ1-6; D possibly corresponds to TRBD1 (5 bases). The V end was cut by 4 bases, the J end by 4 bases, with 9 bases between. In germline, CDR1 is SGDLS, CDR2 YYNGEE. The CDR3 is made up of 14 amino acids. CDR3 amino acids: CASSPQVYNSPLHF. The CDR3 nucleotides read TGTGCCAGCAGCCCACAGGTTTATAATTCACCCCTCCACTTT.

This clonotype came up a few times. This chain joins TRBV6-2 or TRBV6-3 and TRBJ2-6; D possibly matches TRBD1 or TRBD2 (5 bases each). CDR3 length: 17 residues. V was trimmed by 6 bases and J by 0 bases, leaving 15 bases between them. Germline CDR1 and CDR2: MNHEY and SVGEGT. CDR3 protein: CASRHRDGYSGANVLTF. The CDR3 DNA follows: TGTGCCAGCAGACACCGGGACGGATACTCTGGGGCCAACGTCCTGACTTTC.

A note on this clonotype: A read error may be the cause here, since a much bigger clone is one base away. CDR3 loop: CASSLGSADTQYF. CDR3 bases: TGTGCCAGCAGTTTAGGTTCGGCGGATACGCAGTATTTT. The V gene is TRBV6-5, the J gene TRBJ2-3, with D uncertain. V lost 4 bases to trimming and J lost 6 bases, with 11 bases between them. Germline V lookup: CDR1 MNHEY, CDR2 SVGAGI. There are 13 residues in the CDR3.

A note on this clonotype: Without the conserved terminal phenylalanine or tryptophan, this CDR3 likely stems from a read error. The gene calls are TRBV5-1 and TRBJ1-1; no firm D call. Germline V gene sequence: CDR1 SGHRS, CDR2 YFSETQ. Trimming pared 0 bases from V and 4 bases from J, leaving 7 bases between. The CDR3 contains 13 residues. CDR3: CASSLGEGTEAFL. The CDR3 nucleotides are TGCGCCAGCAGCTTGGGGGAGGGCACTGAAGCTTTCCTT.

This rearrangement joins TRBV18 to TRBJ1-3; 8 bases align to TRBD1. V shed 5 bases, J shed 4 bases, and the junction held 4 bases outside the gene matches. The CDR3 is 14 residues long. CDR1 and CDR2 from the germline V gene are KGHSH and LQKENI. The CDR3 sequence is CASSNRDRGNTIYF. CDR3 nucleotide sequence: TGTGCCAGCTCAAACCGGGACAGGGGAAACACCATATATTTT. The full variable domain, in which reference TRBV18 and TRBJ1-3 provide the parts outside the CDR3, is NAGVMQNPRHLVRRRGQEARLRCSPMKGHSHVYWYRQLPEEGLKFMVYLQKENIIDESGMPKERFSAEFPKEGPSILRIQQVVRGDSAAYFCASSNRDRGNTIYFGEGSWLTVV.

This clonotype came up many times. The V and J genes are TRBV5-1 and TRBJ2-1, with unresolved D. The CDR3 sequence is 17 residues long. Germline V CDR1 and CDR2: SGHRS, YFSETQ. V shed 0 bases and J shed 7 bases, with 20 bases lying between them. In DNA, the CDR3 is TGCGCCAGCAGCTTGGAACTCGCAGCGCAAAAAGGAAATGAGCAGTTCTTC. Translation gives CASSLELAAQKGNEQFF.

This clonotype appeared many times. The chain couples TRBV9 to TRBJ2-2, with D perhaps matching TRBD1 (6 bases). The V and J ends lost 2 bases and 1 base respectively, with 12 bases between them. CDR3 length: 16 residues. Germline CDR1 is SGDLS and CDR2 is YYNGEE. The CDR3: CASSVSGQMNTGELFF. CDR3 nucleotide sequence: TGTGCCAGCAGCGTGAGTGGACAGATGAACACCGGGGAGCTGTTTTTT.

This clonotype has ten or more counts. The rearrangement joins TRBV5-1 to TRBJ2-1, with D perhaps being TRBD1 or TRBD2 (5 bases each). Trimming removed 5 bases from V and 6 bases from J, with 9 bases in between. The CDR3 is 12 residues long. Germline V CDR1 and CDR2: SGHRS, YFSETQ. The CDR3 DNA reads TGCGCCAGCAGACGGGACGGCAATGAGCAGTTCTTC. This encodes CASRRDGNEQFF.

This clonotype was observed a few times. This chain connects TRBV28 to TRBJ2-5; D possibly matches TRBD1 or TRBD2 (6 bases each). CDR3 length: 12 amino acids. Looked up from germline, CDR1 is MDHEN and CDR2 is SYDVKM. V lost 6 bases and J lost 12, with 17 bases in between. This chain's CDR3 is CASRTGAGRKYF. The CDR3 DNA is TGTGCCAGCAGGACGGGGGCAGGTCGAAAGTACTTC.

This clonotype was seen many times. The rearrangement joins TRBV7-8 to TRBJ2-1; TRBD1 aligns across 8 bases. Per germline, CDR1 SGHVS and CDR2 FQNEAQ. V shed 7 bases and J 9 bases; nucleotides not matched to a gene: 11. The CDR3 is 14 amino acids. CDR3 protein: CASMSGGVISEQFF. CDR3 nucleotide sequence: TGTGCCAGCATGTCAGGGGGCGTGATATCTGAGCAGTTCTTC.